The 13 T cell receptor beta chains given below trace back to one sample, sequenced in a study of OX40 agonist ivuxolimab in advanced cancers. TCRdb's copy holds only in-frame clones and misses some; the assay was immunoSEQ multiplex PCR. The data contain around 43,000 clones, about 86% of them singletons. Sample: CD4+ or CD8+ T cells sorted from blood, taken in a trial of the OX40 agonist ivuxolimab. All receptors come from an adult with an advanced solid tumor such as melanoma, head and neck, liver or kidney cancer.

This rearrangement joins TRBV13 to TRBJ2-7; 7 bases map to TRBD1. CDR1 is PRHDT, CDR2 FYEKMQ, per germline (reference sequence). CDR3 size: 13 residues. V lost 7 bases, J lost 2 bases, and 5 bases stayed unmatched. CDR3 nucleotide sequence: TGTGCCAGCACCGGACAGGAAACCTACGAGCAGTACTTC. It encodes CASTGQETYEQYF.

V is TRBV9 and J is TRBJ2-3, with 10 bases matching TRBD2. The germline V gene encodes CDR1 SGDLS and CDR2 YYNGEE. The J segment lost 1 base and the V segment lost 3 bases, leaving 5 bases of the junction unmatched. This CDR3 comprises 16 residues. The CDR3: CASSDLLAGRTDTQYF. CDR3 bases: TGTGCCAGCAGCGACCTACTAGCGGGGCGCACAGATACGCAGTATTTT.

CDR3 DNA sequence: TGTGCCAGAAGCCGCAGATTAAGGGACGGAGATAGCAATCAGCCCCAGCATTTT. Translating it yields CARSRRLRDGDSNQPQHF. The chain has TRBV5-3 and TRBJ1-5; possible D gene TRBD1, 5 bases. TRBV5-3 falls under the ORF class, with uncertain function. The CDR3 spans 18 residues. Trimming took 4 bases from V and 0 from J, leaving 20 bases between them.

The genes are TRBV19 and TRBJ2-7; D remains unclear. The germline V and J ends were trimmed by 5 bases and 2 bases, with 7 bases remaining between them. The CDR3 is 12 amino acids. Germline V CDR1 and CDR2: LNHDA, SQIVND (reference sequence). In DNA, the CDR3 is TGTGCCAGTAGTCCCGACACCTACGAGCAGTACTTC. It codes for CASSPDTYEQYF.

The chain joins TRBV2 to TRBJ2-3; 9 bases are shared with TRBD2. CDR1 and CDR2 from the germline V gene are SNHLY and FYNNEI. The CDR3 is 15 amino acids. Trimming removed 5 bases from V and 1 base from J; junction bases left unmatched: 4. The CDR3 coding sequence is TGTGCCAGCAGTTGGACTAGCGAACGCACAGATACGCAGTATTTT. Protein sequence: CASSWTSERTDTQYF.

The chain combines TRBV6-5 with TRBJ2-1; 8 nucleotides line up with TRBD2. This CDR3 is built from 15 residues. From germline, CDR1 is MNHEY and CDR2 SVGAGI. With 2 bases clipped from V and 5 bases from J, the junction kept 5 bases outside the gene matches. The CDR3 reads CASSYPGGRNNEQFF. Written as DNA, the CDR3 is TGTGCCAGCAGTTACCCGGGGGGGAGGAACAATGAGCAGTTCTTC.

This clone was seen just once. The J gene is TRBJ2-1, the V gene TRBV2, with no clear D. The CDR3 loop spans 14 amino acids. Germline values: CDR1 SNHLY, CDR2 FYNNEI. Trimming removed 5 bases at V and 6 bases at J, with 14 bases between. The CDR3 spells CASSFASGGNEQFF. CDR3 DNA: TGTGCCAGCAGTTTTGCTAGTGGCGGCAATGAGCAGTTCTTC.

This chain links TRBV4-1 with TRBJ2-7, with 9 nucleotides matching TRBD1. The trim removed 4 bases at V and 7 bases at J, leaving 5 bases unmatched. The CDR3 runs to 13 residues. Germline CDR1 reads MGHRA; CDR2 reads YSYEKL. The chain's CDR3 is CASSLQGAREQYF. DNA of the CDR3: TGCGCCAGCAGCCTACAGGGGGCGCGGGAGCAGTACTTC.

J is TRBJ1-5 and V is TRBV4-2; D call uncertain. CDR1 is LGHNA and CDR2 is YNFKEQ in the germline V gene. Trimming left V 0 bases short and J 0 bases short, with 15 bases between. The CDR3 is 18 residues long. In nucleotides, the CDR3 is TGTGCCAGCAGCCAAGATCGTACAAGGTTAGATAGCAATCAGCCCCAGCATTTT. Protein: CASSQDRTRLDSNQPQHF.

CDR3 residues: CASSPTRSSYEQYF. CDR3 bases: TGTGCCAGCAGCCCCACCCGGAGCTCCTACGAGCAGTACTTC. The chain links TRBV7-6 to TRBJ2-7; D gene unclear. CDR1 and CDR2 (germline): SGHVS, FNYEAQ. The CDR3 has 14 residues. V was cut by 5 bases and J by 0 bases, with 11 bases left in between.

This clone came up a few times. The rearrangement uses TRBV21-1 and TRBJ1-4. TRBV21-1 is recorded as a pseudogene. This CDR3 comprises 19 residues. As DNA, the CDR3 is TGTGCCAGCAGCAAAGGGGAGGCGGCAGATCTCTCAACTAATGAAAAACTGTTTTTT. Protein product: CASSKGEAADLSTNEKLFF.

This clone is a singleton in its sample. CDR3 amino acids: CASSPKMGLAGDNEQFF. CDR3 DNA sequence: TGTGCCAGCAGCCCAAAAATGGGGCTAGCGGGGGATAATGAGCAGTTCTTC. This chain links TRBV7-3 with TRBJ2-1; 10 bases are shared with TRBD2. The CDR3 has 17 residues. Germline lookup yields CDR1 SGHTA and CDR2 FQGTGA. The V segment lost 5 bases and the J segment 7 bases; nucleotides outside the gene matches: 14.

This chain uses TRBV2 with TRBJ2-1, with TRBD1 matching over 9 bases. The CDR3 has 16 residues. The germline gives CDR1 SNHLY, CDR2 FYNNEI. The ends lost 1 base at V and 8 bases at J; junction bases unmatched: 9. CDR3 bases: TGTGCCAGCAGTGAAGGGCTGGACAGGGGAGAGGATGAGCAGTTCTTC. Translation: CASSEGLDRGEDEQFF. Full variable domain (missing parts from reference TRBV2 and TRBJ2-1): EPEVTQTPSHQVTQMGQEVILRCVPISNHLYFYWYRQILGQKVEFLVSFYNNEISEKSEIFDDQFSVERPDGSNFTLKIRSTKLEDSAMYFCASSEGLDRGEDEQFFGPGTRLTVL.